The 29 T cell receptor beta chains given below trace back to one sample, sequenced in a study of T cell repertoires in ileal Crohn's disease. The repertoire was sequenced with immunoSEQ multiplex PCR; TCRdb's copy has only in-frame clones and lacks some. The sample includes 6,500 to 7,500 clones, 72% of them seen just once. The sequencing input was ileal tissue. The origin of the receptors is an adult with Crohn's disease.

The chain joins TRBV5-1 to TRBJ1-2; 9 nucleotides agree with TRBD1. The CDR3 totals 15 residues. V lost 2 bases, J lost 2 bases, and 4 bases stayed unmatched. In germline, CDR1 is SGHRS, CDR2 YFSETQ. The CDR3 region has the DNA TGCGCCAGCAGCTTAGGGACAGGGAGCAACTATGGCTACACCTTC. Translated: CASSLGTGSNYGYTF.

This clone was observed a handful of times. The rearrangement links TRBV6-1 to TRBJ2-1; 12 bases match TRBD1. The CDR3 is 15 amino acids. The trim removed 6 bases at V and 6 bases at J, leaving 6 bases unmatched. The germline CDR1 and CDR2 sequences are MNHNS and SASEGT. CDR3 residues: CASRRGQGAVNEQFF. The DNA for the CDR3 is TGTGCCAGCAGGAGGGGACAGGGGGCAGTCAATGAGCAGTTCTTC.

This chain joins TRBV5-1 and TRBJ2-1; 10 positions match TRBD2. CDR1 SGHRS and CDR2 YFSETQ come from the germline V gene. The trim removed 5 bases at V and 7 bases at J, leaving 9 bases unmatched. The CDR3 has 15 residues. Written as DNA, the CDR3 is TGCGCCAGCAGTTTTCAGCGGGGGGGTGGTAATGAGCAGTTCTTC. Translation: CASSFQRGGGNEQFF.

This chain uses TRBV19 with TRBJ1-1; a weak D match, TRBD1 (5 bases). Germline V gene data show CDR1 as LNHDA and CDR2 as SQIVND (reference sequence). The CDR3 loop spans 14 amino acids. V was cut by 6 bases and J by 3 bases, with 14 bases left in between. The CDR3 DNA sequence: TGTGCCAGTAGGGACCCAGGGTTGTACACTGAAGCTTTCTTT. Translating it yields CASRDPGLYTEAFF.

The rearrangement uses TRBV7-6 and TRBJ2-5, with 12 bases that match TRBD2. V shed 2 bases, J shed 5 bases, and the junction held 3 bases outside the gene matches. The CDR3 runs 15 residues. The germline gives CDR1 SGHVS, CDR2 FNYEAQ. The CDR3: CASSLRTSGVETQYF. CDR3 nucleotides: TGTGCCAGCAGCTTAAGGACTAGCGGGGTTGAGACCCAGTACTTC.

This clone was observed a few times. Other nucleotide sequences in the sample specify the same CDR3. The rearrangement uses TRBV4-1 and TRBJ2-5, with D possibly being TRBD2 (7 bases). Trimming took 3 bases from V and 1 from J, leaving 9 bases between them. The CDR3 length is 14 residues. CDR1 is MGHRA and CDR2 is YSYEKL in the germline V gene. The CDR3 DNA sequence: TGCGCCAGCAGCCAGGGGGGGCCCCAAGAGACCCAGTACTTC. It codes for CASSQGGPQETQYF.

The gene calls are TRBV10-2 and TRBJ1-1; D is possibly TRBD1 (5 bases). There are 13 residues in the CDR3. The V gene's germline CDR1 is WSHSY and CDR2 SAAADI. Deletions cut 3 bases from V and 4 bases from J, with 9 bases between. The CDR3 loop is CASSDRGITEAFF. The CDR3 DNA follows: TGCGCCAGCAGTGATAGGGGAATCACTGAAGCTTTCTTT.

V is TRBV7-8 and J is TRBJ1-2; D gene ambiguous. Germline CDR1 and CDR2: SGHVS and FQNEAQ. The CDR3 runs to 12 residues. Trimming took off 4 bases at V and 8 bases at J, with 11 bases between the two ends. This chain's CDR3 is CASSSRLGGYTF. The CDR3 DNA reads as TGTGCCAGCAGCTCCCGACTAGGCGGCTACACCTTC.

This clone was seen only a few times. The genes are TRBV18 and TRBJ2-7, with TRBD1 as a possible D gene (5 bases). Trimming took off 2 bases at V and 3 bases at J, with 11 bases between the two ends. This CDR3 has 14 residues. CDR1 and CDR2 (germline): KGHSH, LQKENI. CDR3 protein: CASSPGQGIYEQYF. The CDR3 DNA reads TGTGCCAGCTCACCAGGGCAGGGTATCTACGAGCAGTACTTC.

The gene calls are TRBV4-3 and TRBJ1-2, with D possibly TRBD1 on 5 matching bases. The CDR3 runs to 12 residues. V gave up 5 bases and J gave up 7 bases, with 11 bases separating them. Per germline, CDR1 LGHNA and CDR2 YSLEER. The CDR3 region is CASSLMDTGYTF. The CDR3 DNA is TGCGCCAGCAGCTTGATGGACACTGGCTACACCTTC.

The chain uses TRBV13 and TRBJ2-1; 9 positions agree with TRBD1. There are 17 residues in the CDR3. Per the germline V gene, CDR1 is PRHDT and CDR2 is FYEKMQ (reference sequence). The trim removed 5 bases at V and 2 bases at J, leaving 10 bases unmatched. DNA of the CDR3: TGTGCCAGCAGCCGGACCGGGACAGGGCCGCCCTACAATGAGCAGTTCTTC. It yields the protein CASSRTGTGPPYNEQFF. Full variable domain (rest looked up from reference TRBV13 and TRBJ2-1): AAGVIQSPRHLIKEKRETATLKCYPIPRHDTVYWYQQGPGQDPQFLISFYEKMQSDKGSIPDRFSAQQFSDYHSELNMSSLELGDSALYFCASSRTGTGPPYNEQFFGPGTRLTVL.

The chain uses TRBV6-5 and TRBJ2-1; TRBD2 matches at 8 bases. The CDR3 length is 13 residues. Germline CDR1 and CDR2: MNHEY and SVGAGI. The J segment lost 4 bases and the V segment lost 5 bases, leaving 1 base of the junction unmatched. The CDR3 DNA sequence: TGTGCCAGCAGTCGGGGGGGGTACAATGAGCAGTTCTTC. As protein: CASSRGGYNEQFF.

Only a few counts were recorded for this clone. The DNA for the CDR3 is TGTGCCAGCAGCCAAGGGGCAGGGTCGGGCTACACCTTC. It translates to CASSQGAGSGYTF. The chain employs TRBV16 and TRBJ1-2; D is possibly TRBD1 (5 bases). CDR3 size: 13 residues. The germline CDR1 and CDR2 sequences are KGHSY and FQNENV. V lost 2 bases, J lost 8 bases, and 12 bases lay in between.

The chain recombines TRBV6-6 with TRBJ2-2, with 11 bases identical to TRBD1. Germline V gene data show CDR1 as MNHNY and CDR2 as SVGAGI (reference sequence). Unmatched junction bases numbered 4, after V lost 6 bases and J lost 4 bases. The CDR3 sequence is 15 residues long. The CDR3 loop reads CASSPGQGATGELFF. CDR3 nucleotide sequence: TGTGCCAGCAGCCCTGGACAGGGGGCCACCGGGGAGCTGTTTTTT.

By its share, this clone is large (0.1 to 1%). This rearrangement joins TRBV5-1 to TRBJ1-6, with D possibly being TRBD1 (6 bases). The germline V gene has CDR1 SGHRS and CDR2 YFSETQ. V lost 5 bases, J lost 9 bases, and 15 bases lay in between. The CDR3 runs 14 residues. CDR3 residues: CASRTGSASSPLHF. DNA for the CDR3: TGCGCCAGCAGAACAGGGTCGGCTTCTTCACCCCTCCACTTT. Drawing the rest from reference TRBV5-1 and TRBJ1-6, the complete variable domain is KAGVTQTPRYLIKTRGQQVTLSCSPISGHRSVSWYQQTPGQGLQFLFEYFSETQRNKGNFPGRFSGRQFSNSRSEMNVSTLELGDSALYLCASRTGSASSPLHFGNGTRLTVT.

The chain recombines TRBV9 with TRBJ2-1; D possibly corresponds to TRBD2 (7 bases). V was pared by 2 bases and J by 7 bases, with 16 bases between. This CDR3 spans 15 amino acids. CDR1 is SGDLS and CDR2 is YYNGEE in the germline V gene. This CDR3 reads CASSVGAGAGNEQFF. CDR3 DNA: TGTGCCAGCAGCGTCGGGGCGGGGGCGGGAAATGAGCAGTTCTTC.

The gene calls are TRBV6-1 and TRBJ2-7; TRBD1 matches 10 bases. This CDR3 is built from 16 residues. Germline CDR1 reads MNHNS; CDR2 reads SASEGT. Trimming removed 4 bases from V and 2 bases from J; junction bases left unmatched: 8. The CDR3 protein is CASSGFSGTGAYEQYF. The CDR3 DNA reads as TGTGCCAGCAGTGGCTTTTCCGGGACAGGGGCCTACGAGCAGTACTTC.

The chain joins TRBV18 to TRBJ1-6, with TRBD1 identical over 8 bases. Trimming removed 3 bases from V and 14 bases from J; junction bases left unmatched: 9. Germline CDR1 and CDR2: KGHSH and LQKENI. The CDR3 contains 14 residues. CDR3 in DNA: TGTGCCAGCTCACCGGGCAGGGGGCCTGAGGCCCTCCACTTT. Encoded protein: CASSPGRGPEALHF.

For this clone: One end of the junction does not line up with germline, which may come from a read error. This rearrangement joins TRBV27 to TRBJ2-1; D is uncertain. The CDR3 sequence is 11 residues long. Germline V gives CDR1 MNHEY, CDR2 SMNVEV (reference sequence). The CDR3 loop reads CASSLYDELFF. Here the CDR3 DNA reads TGTGCCAGCAGTTTATATGATGAGCTGTTCTTC.

V and J are TRBV18 and TRBJ1-1; the D is unclear. Per the germline V gene, CDR1 is KGHSH and CDR2 is LQKENI. V gave up 6 bases and J gave up 3 bases, with 14 bases separating them. This CDR3 spans 14 amino acids. DNA for the CDR3: TGTGCCAGCTCGTTAAACTTGGGCGACACTGAAGCTTTCTTT. Its translation: CASSLNLGDTEAFF.

This clone was detected only a few times. The chain joins TRBV19 to TRBJ2-2, with a possible D match to TRBD2 (5 bases). The CDR3 spans 10 residues. The germline V and J ends were trimmed by 8 bases and 10 bases, with 8 bases remaining between them. CDR1 is LNHDA and CDR2 is SQIVND in the germline V gene (reference sequence). The CDR3: CASYGLELFF. CDR3 coding DNA: TGTGCCAGTTACGGACTGGAGCTGTTTTTT.

The CDR3: CARPGGQVHQPQHF. The CDR3, as DNA: TGTGCAAGGCCCGGAGGACAGGTACATCAGCCCCAGCATTTT. The V and J genes are TRBV12-2 and TRBJ1-5; no DNA check was done on the table's D call, TRBD1. TRBV12-2 is assigned pseudogene status. The length of the CDR3 is 14 residues.

The genes are TRBV11-3 and TRBJ2-7; D gene unclear. The length of the CDR3 is 11 residues. V was cut by 4 bases and J by 6 bases, with 7 bases left in between. Germline V lookup: CDR1 SGHNT, CDR2 YENEEA. The CDR3 protein is CASSSASEQYF. CDR3 DNA sequence: TGTGCCAGCAGCTCCGCGAGCGAGCAGTACTTC.

The chain is built from TRBV4-2 and TRBJ2-7, with D perhaps TRBD1 (6 bases). Germline V gives CDR1 LGHNA, CDR2 YNFKEQ. There are 13 residues in the CDR3. V lost 1 base and J 6 bases, leaving 10 bases between the germline ends. The CDR3 loop reads CASSQGARGEQYF. As DNA, the CDR3 is TGTGCCAGCAGCCAAGGGGCCAGGGGCGAGCAGTACTTC.

This chain joins TRBV9 and TRBJ1-1, with TRBD1 matching over 7 bases. The CDR3 is made up of 15 amino acids. Germline lookup yields CDR1 SGDLS and CDR2 YYNGEE. The ends lost 6 bases at V and 3 bases at J; junction bases unmatched: 11. CDR3 protein: CASTGQGELDTEAFF. In DNA form, the CDR3 reads TGTGCCAGCACAGGGCAGGGGGAATTGGACACTGAAGCTTTCTTT.

V gene TRBV4-1 combines with J gene TRBJ1-2; 8 positions match TRBD1. Germline V gives CDR1 MGHRA, CDR2 YSYEKL. The CDR3 has 14 amino acids. With V trimmed by 2 bases and J by 6 bases, 5 bases remained unmatched. The CDR3 nucleotides are TGCGCCAGCAGCCAACCGGACAGGGACCATGGCTACACCTTC. It specifies CASSQPDRDHGYTF.

The gene calls are TRBV7-9 and TRBJ1-5; TRBD1 is a possible D gene (6 bases). The germline V gene has CDR1 SEHNR and CDR2 FQNEAQ (reference sequence). The CDR3 is 14 amino acids. V lost 1 base and J 4 bases, leaving 8 bases between the germline ends. The CDR3 DNA reads TGTGCCAGCAGCTTAGGGACAGAGAATCAGCCCCAGCATTTT. Translation: CASSLGTENQPQHF.

This clone was seen a few times. CDR3 DNA: TGTGCCAGTCACAGGGGTCCCAATCAGCCCCAGCATTTT. Its translation: CASHRGPNQPQHF. V gene TRBV28 combines with J gene TRBJ1-5; 7 bases are a match to TRBD1. This CDR3 comprises 13 residues. J gave up 3 bases and V 9 bases, and 5 bases lay outside the gene matches. Germline V lookup: CDR1 MDHEN, CDR2 SYDVKM. The variable domain in full, with the rest retrieved from reference TRBV28 and TRBJ1-5, is DVKVTQSSRYLVKRTGEKVFLECVQDMDHENMFWYRQDPGLGLRLIYFSYDVKMKEKGDIPEGYSVSREKKERFSLILESASTNQTSMYLCASHRGPNQPQHFGDGTRLSIL.

The chain carries TRBV28 and TRBJ2-5, with D uncertain. V was shortened by 7 bases and J by 2 bases, with 11 bases between the two germline ends. This CDR3 is 13 amino acids long. The germline V gene encodes CDR1 MDHEN and CDR2 SYDVKM. Here the CDR3 DNA reads TGTGCCAGCAATCCCCCCGCGCAAGAGACCCAGTACTTC. Amino acid sequence: CASNPPAQETQYF.